This entry is about one T cell receptor (beta chain). Clones were read by immunoSEQ multiplex PCR, and TCRdb kept only the in-frame ones, dropping some. The data contain 150,000 to 200,000 clones, 84% of them seen just once; the ten biggest clones take up more than 7.5%. These data come from a study of blood T cell repertoires in COVID-19. The V gene lost 4 bases and the J gene lost 3 bases, with 18 bases spanning the gap. The CDR3 runs to 16 residues. Germline loops: CDR1 MNHEY, CDR2 SVGAGI. Sequencing was done on a sample of peripheral blood. The chain carries TRBV6-5 and TRBJ1-2; weak D call: TRBD1 (6 bases). The receptor was isolated from a man in his forties who had recovered from COVID-19. The CDR3 loop reads CASSSWGGSRYYGYTF. Written as DNA, the CDR3 is TGTGCCAGCAGTTCCTGGGGGGGCTCACGGTACTATGGCTACACCTTC.